These 27 T cell receptor beta chains were sequenced from one sample in a study of blood T cell repertoires in COVID-19. Here immunoSEQ multiplex PCR was the method, and the copy in TCRdb shows in-frame clones only, minus some. Of fewer than 300,000 clones detected, roughly nine tenths appear once; the ten largest clones hold over 4%. Input material: peripheral blood. The origin of the receptors is a man in his sixties who had recovered from COVID-19.

Written as DNA, the CDR3 is TGCGCCAGCAGCCCAAGACAGGGACGCACAGATACGCAGTATTTT. Translation: CASSPRQGRTDTQYF. The chain links TRBV5-1 to TRBJ2-3; 7 nucleotides match TRBD1. CDR1 is SGHRS and CDR2 is YFSETQ in the germline V gene. This CDR3 is built from 15 residues. The junction had 6 bases not matched to a gene; V was cut back by 4 bases and J by 1 base.

This chain uses TRBV29-1 with TRBJ1-3, with TRBD1 as a possible D gene (6 bases). The CDR3 runs to 14 residues. Germline lookup yields CDR1 SQVTM and CDR2 ANQGSEA. V lost 6 bases to trimming and J lost 2 bases, with 14 bases between them. The CDR3 sequence is CSVDTGLTGNTIYF. The CDR3 nucleotides read TGCAGCGTCGATACAGGGTTGACTGGAAACACCATATATTTT.

The chain joins TRBV10-1 to TRBJ2-3; TRBD2 agrees at 7 bases. The CDR3 covers 16 residues. V lost 0 bases and J lost 5; bases outside the gene matches: 8. Germline V lookup: CDR1 WNHNN, CDR2 SYGVQD (reference sequence). DNA for the CDR3: TGCGCCAGCAGTGAGTCGGGTTCGGCTAGCGGAGATACGCAGTATTTT. This encodes CASSESGSASGDTQYF.

The DNA for the CDR3 is TGTGCCAGTAGAATCGACAGGTTAGCTTTCTTT. Residues: CASRIDRLAFF. V is TRBV19 and J is TRBJ1-1; possible D gene TRBD1, 6 bases. Germline loops: CDR1 LNHDA, CDR2 SQIVND (reference sequence). The CDR3 length is 11 residues. The germline V and J ends were trimmed by 6 bases and 10 bases, with 12 bases remaining between them.

CDR3 DNA: TGCGCCAGCAGCATGGACGGGACAGTGCCTCCTAGTTCACCCCTCCACTTT. Amino acids: CASSMDGTVPPSSPLHF. J is TRBJ1-6 and V is TRBV5-1, with TRBD1 identical over 7 bases. This CDR3 is 17 amino acids long. V trimming: 4 bases; J trimming: 9 bases; junction bases outside the gene matches: 16. The germline gives CDR1 SGHRS, CDR2 YFSETQ. The entire variable domain, with the rest obtained from reference TRBV5-1 and TRBJ1-6, is as follows: KAGVTQTPRYLIKTRGQQVTLSCSPISGHRSVSWYQQTPGQGLQFLFEYFSETQRNKGNFPGRFSGRQFSNSRSEMNVSTLELGDSALYLCASSMDGTVPPSSPLHFGNGTRLTVT.

This chain joins TRBV2 and TRBJ2-5, with 12 positions matching TRBD2. Per germline, CDR1 SNHLY and CDR2 FYNNEI. Trimming cost V 6 bases and J 2 bases; bases outside gene matches: 4. There are 15 residues in the CDR3. CDR3 residues: CASRRLAGVQETQYF. In DNA form, the CDR3 reads TGTGCCAGCAGGCGACTAGCGGGGGTACAAGAGACCCAGTACTTC.

The rearrangement joins TRBV7-9 to TRBJ2-7, with TRBD2 matching 7 bases. Germline V CDR1 and CDR2: SEHNR, FQNEAQ (reference sequence). The CDR3 runs 13 residues. The V segment lost 3 bases and the J segment 7 bases; nucleotides outside the gene matches: 6. The CDR3 DNA reads as TGTGCCAGCAGCTTCGGCGGGGGAGTAGAGCAGTACTTC. Translated, it gives CASSFGGGVEQYF.

The genes are TRBV2 and TRBJ2-7; TRBD2 is a possible D gene (6 bases). The CDR3 consists of 11 residues. V lost 7 bases to trimming and J lost 7 bases, with 11 bases between them. CDR1 and CDR2 from the germline V gene are SNHLY and FYNNEI. The CDR3 here is CASTLGGEQYF. Here the CDR3 DNA reads TGTGCCAGCACCCTGGGGGGTGAGCAGTACTTC. Variable domain in full (rest from reference TRBV2 and TRBJ2-7): EPEVTQTPSHQVTQMGQEVILRCVPISNHLYFYWYRQILGQKVEFLVSFYNNEISEKSEIFDDQFSVERPDGSNFTLKIRSTKLEDSAMYFCASTLGGEQYFGPGTRLTVT.

The chain recombines TRBV11-3 with TRBJ2-4, with TRBD1 as a possible D gene (5 bases). Germline V gene data show CDR1 as SGHNT and CDR2 as YENEEA. The CDR3 runs 13 residues. Trimming removed 1 base at V and 5 bases at J, with 6 bases between. CDR3 sequence reads: CASSLGRENIQYF. In DNA form, the CDR3 reads TGTGCCAGCAGCTTAGGCAGGGAAAACATTCAGTACTTC. Variable domain in full (rest from reference TRBV11-3 and TRBJ2-4): EAGVVQSPRYKIIEKKQPVAFWCNPISGHNTLYWYLQNLGQGPELLIRYENEEAVDDSQLPKDRFSAERLKGVDSTLKIQPAELGDSAVYLCASSLGRENIQYFGAGTRLSVL.

The genes are TRBV3-1 (or the pseudogene TRBV3-2) and TRBJ1-2, with 8 bases aligning to TRBD1. V lost 3 bases, J lost 3 bases, and 0 bases stayed unmatched. CDR3 length: 13 residues. The germline V gene encodes CDR1 LGHDT and CDR2 YNNKEL (reference sequence). CDR3 region: CASSQTGDYGYTF. DNA of the CDR3: TGTGCCAGCAGCCAGACAGGGGACTATGGCTACACCTTC.

Here the CDR3 reads CASSLNGGQETQYF. CDR3 nucleotides: TGTGCCAGCAGCTTAAACGGGGGGCAAGAGACCCAGTACTTC. The chain recombines TRBV7-3 with TRBJ2-5; TRBD2 agrees at 7 bases. Germline CDR1 and CDR2: SGHTA and FQGTGA. V was pared by 1 base and J by 2 bases, with 1 base of the junction left unmatched. The CDR3 loop spans 14 amino acids.

The chain couples TRBV5-1 to TRBJ1-2; a possible D gene is TRBD1 (6 bases). V lost 4 bases and J 8 bases, leaving 12 bases between the germline ends. This CDR3 has 12 residues. CDR1 and CDR2 from the germline V gene are SGHRS and YFSETQ. CDR3 protein: CASSPDSSGYTF. The CDR3 nucleotides are TGCGCCAGCAGCCCGGACAGTAGCGGCTACACCTTC. The full variable domain, with the rest looked up from reference TRBV5-1 and TRBJ1-2, is KAGVTQTPRYLIKTRGQQVTLSCSPISGHRSVSWYQQTPGQGLQFLFEYFSETQRNKGNFPGRFSGRQFSNSRSEMNVSTLELGDSALYLCASSPDSSGYTFGSGTRLTVV.

This chain links TRBV7-9 with TRBJ2-7; TRBD1 agrees at 7 bases. The J segment lost 0 bases and the V segment lost 4 bases, leaving 9 bases of the junction unmatched. CDR3 length: 16 amino acids. The germline V gene encodes CDR1 SEHNR and CDR2 FQNEAQ (reference sequence). The CDR3 nucleotides are TGTGCCAGCAGCTCGACAGGGTGGTCGATCTCCTACGAGCAGTACTTC. Its protein product is CASSSTGWSISYEQYF.

V and J are TRBV25-1 and TRBJ1-1; TRBD1 agrees at 7 bases. V dropped 3 bases and J dropped 1; count of bases not matched to a gene: 2. The CDR3 extends over 14 amino acids. CDR1 and CDR2 (germline): MGHDK, SYGVNS. CDR3 sequence (DNA): TGTGCCAGCAGTGAGACAGGGACGAACACTGAAGCTTTCTTT. This encodes CASSETGTNTEAFF.

The chain couples TRBV9 to TRBJ1-1; D perhaps matches TRBD1 (5 bases). V lost 0 bases, J lost 11 bases, and 20 bases lay in between. CDR1 and CDR2 (germline): SGDLS, YYNGEE. This CDR3 spans 15 amino acids. The CDR3 protein is CASSVDGNSNGAAFF. In nucleotides, the CDR3 is TGTGCCAGCAGCGTAGACGGAAACTCTAATGGGGCCGCTTTCTTT. The full variable domain, completed using reference TRBV9 and TRBJ1-1, is DSGVTQTPKHLITATGQRVTLRCSPRSGDLSVYWYQQSLDQGLQFLIQYYNGEERAKGNILERFSAQQFPDLHSELNLSSLELGDSALYFCASSVDGNSNGAAFFGQGTRLTVV.

The chain carries TRBV5-5 and TRBJ1-3; TRBD1 aligns across 11 bases. Germline assignment: CDR1 SGHKS and CDR2 YYEKEE (reference sequence). The CDR3 is 16 amino acids. V shed 4 bases, J shed 3 bases, and the junction held 6 bases outside the gene matches. The CDR3 here is CASSGRTGGRGNTIYF. In DNA form, the CDR3 reads TGTGCCAGCAGCGGGAGGACAGGGGGCCGTGGAAACACCATATATTTT.

The CDR3 is CASSTYGTGIAEAFF. In DNA form, the CDR3 reads TGTGCCAGCAGTACCTACGGAACAGGGATCGCTGAAGCTTTCTTT. The chain joins TRBV6-2 or TRBV6-3 to TRBJ1-1, with D perhaps matching TRBD1 (6 bases). This CDR3 contains 15 residues. Between the trimmed V and J ends, which lost 5 bases and 6 bases, there was a span of 19 bases. Looked up from germline, CDR1 is MNHEY and CDR2 is SVGEGT.

The CDR3, as DNA: TGTGCCAGCAGCCAAGAAAGCAGGGGCGACTATGGCTACACCTTC. Translating it yields CASSQESRGDYGYTF. The J gene is TRBJ1-2, the V gene TRBV4-2, with D perhaps TRBD1 (6 bases). This CDR3 comprises 15 residues. V dropped 0 bases and J dropped 3 bases, with 11 bases sitting between them. Germline values: CDR1 LGHNA, CDR2 YNFKEQ.

Here the CDR3 DNA reads TGTGCCAGCAGGCAAGACAGAGCAAATTCACCCCTCCACTTT. Encoded protein: CASRQDRANSPLHF. The V and J genes are TRBV6-5 and TRBJ1-6; D might be TRBD1 (5 bases). Trimming cost V 6 bases and J 7 bases, with 13 bases left between them. CDR1 and CDR2 (germline): MNHEY, SVGAGI. The CDR3 spans 14 residues.

This clone has more than one count but fewer than ten. This chain connects TRBV12-3 or TRBV12-4 to TRBJ1-1; perhaps TRBD1 as D (5 bases). The CDR3 loop spans 13 amino acids. V dropped 3 bases and J dropped 11 bases, with 16 bases sitting between them. Here the CDR3 reads CASSFQGPGRAFF. The CDR3, as DNA: TGTGCCAGCAGTTTCCAAGGTCCAGGGCGGGCTTTCTTT.

This chain joins TRBV15 and TRBJ2-5; 9 positions agree with TRBD1. Per germline, CDR1 LNHNV and CDR2 YYDKDF (reference sequence). The length of the CDR3 is 16 residues. V dropped 1 base and J dropped 5; count of bases not matched to a gene: 8. CDR3 in DNA: TGTGCCACCAGCAGAGTAAAGACAGGGGGAGGGGAGACCCAGTACTTC. It yields the protein CATSRVKTGGGETQYF.

This chain joins TRBV9 and TRBJ2-3; TRBD2 agrees at 9 bases. V was pared by 0 bases and J by 5 bases, with 4 bases of the junction left unmatched. The germline gives CDR1 SGDLS, CDR2 YYNGEE. This CDR3 is 15 amino acids long. In nucleotides, the CDR3 is TGTGCCAGCAGCGTAGGCCTAGCGGGGCAAGATACGCAGTATTTT. It specifies CASSVGLAGQDTQYF.

This sequence joins TRBV18 and TRBJ2-3; D uncertain. The CDR3 totals 15 residues. The V and J ends lost 6 bases and 0 bases respectively, with 13 bases between them. The germline V gene has CDR1 KGHSH and CDR2 LQKENI. CDR3 in amino acids: CASSPRLGSTDTQYF. The CDR3 DNA is TGTGCCAGCTCCCCCCGACTGGGTAGCACAGATACGCAGTATTTT. Looking up the rest from reference TRBV18 and TRBJ2-3 gives the full variable domain: NAGVMQNPRHLVRRRGQEARLRCSPMKGHSHVYWYRQLPEEGLKFMVYLQKENIIDESGMPKERFSAEFPKEGPSILRIQQVVRGDSAAYFCASSPRLGSTDTQYFGPGTRLTVL.

V is TRBV6-5 and J is TRBJ1-1, with D maybe TRBD1 (6 bases). The CDR3 extends over 13 amino acids. Germline CDR1 reads MNHEY; CDR2 reads SVGAGI. Trimming removed 7 bases from V and 0 bases from J, with 9 bases in between. CDR3 sequence (DNA): TGTGCCAGCATTGGACAGATGAACACTGAAGCTTTCTTT. Translation gives CASIGQMNTEAFF.

The chain is built from TRBV9 and TRBJ2-3; 15 nucleotides align to TRBD2. Germline assignment: CDR1 SGDLS and CDR2 YYNGEE. The CDR3 totals 19 residues. The V gene end was trimmed by 4 bases and the J gene end by 0 bases; junction bases not matched to a gene: 9. The CDR3 bases are TGTGCCAGCAGCCCCTCGGGACTAGCGGGGGGATTGAGCACAGATACGCAGTATTTT. Residues: CASSPSGLAGGLSTDTQYF.

V and J are TRBV3-1 (or the pseudogene TRBV3-2) and TRBJ2-3; 12 positions match TRBD2. V was clipped by 6 bases and J by 4 bases; unmatched bases: 8. Germline lookup yields CDR1 LGHDT and CDR2 YNNKEL (reference sequence). The CDR3 totals 16 residues. Here the CDR3 reads CASSFLAGGQPDTQYF. The CDR3 region has the DNA TGTGCCAGCAGTTTTCTAGCGGGGGGGCAACCAGATACGCAGTATTTT.

The chain joins TRBV28 to TRBJ1-2; 10 bases fit TRBD1. Per the germline V gene, CDR1 is MDHEN and CDR2 is SYDVKM. Losses at the gene ends were 5 bases for V and 1 base for J; bases not matched to a gene: 16. The CDR3 loop spans 19 amino acids. CDR3 sequence (DNA): TGTGCCAGCAGTATGCTCCTCCGGGACAGGGGAGACGATAACTATGGCTACACCTTC. It specifies CASSMLLRDRGDDNYGYTF.